What follows describes a single TCR beta chain. What antigen it recognizes has not been identified. Per-base quality was not reported, and no clone a single base away is much larger than it. This specimen comes from a study of blood T cell repertoires in COVID-19 (dated by TCRdb to the early 2020s). About the full investigation: The collaborator samples originated in the United States, Italy and Spain and spanned the acute and convalescent phases of COVID-19. Samples were obtained from the ongoing ImmuneRACE study (first 160 participants) and from 1,000 to 1,500 subjects provided by 6 global collaborators. Where available, HLA class I and class II types were taken from metadata supplied by the sample provider and were not determined by assay-based typing. Sample metadata almost always included a de-identified subject ID, COVID-19 status, age in years and sex. The prospective study material was composed of cDNA or gDNA derived from T cells, B-cell-depleted T cells, or PBMCs. The repertoires were released in a freely available public database meant as a resource for research on the immune response to SARS-CoV-2. The dataset comprised deeply sampled blood TCRbeta repertoires from subjects exposed to, actively infected with, or recovered from COVID-19. What the study reported, not specific to this receptor: How much clinical and demographic metadata was included differed by source and by participant, and the metadata was provided uncurated.

V and J are trimmed by 6 bases and 3 bases, and the gene matches miss 8 bases of the junction. CDR1 and CDR2 are drawn from the germline V gene (reference sequence): SGHNT, YYREEE. The cysteine opens and the phenylalanine closes a CDR3 of 15 amino acids. This entry keeps only the CDR3 DNA: 45 bases, framed from base 1. The immunoSEQ Assay, a bias-controlled multiplex PCR, was used to amplify TCRbeta CDR3 regions from genomic DNA. Processing in the source paper ran as follows. The number of nucleated cells in each sample was estimated by amplification of reference gene primers within the assay. To quantify the absolute abundance of each unique TCRbeta CDR3 rearrangement, sequence reads were collapsed and filtered. For each sample, productive Simpson clonality was calculated as the square root of Simpson's diversity index over productive rearrangements. What TCRdb holds here is the immuneACCESS table cut down to in-frame rearrangements. Part of the clones is not present; checked against another copy, under half of the missing clones reflect an unresolved V gene, and the others are unexplained. That table is the source of V, J and clone size, and D and trimming were worked out from the DNA. Present in this sample are around 200,000 clones, 84% of which were seen just once. Approximately 15% of the sample is taken by the ten largest.

The collaborating institutions used their own protocols to collect whole blood in K2EDTA tubes. For TCRbeta analysis, collaborators shipped samples as frozen whole blood, isolated PBMCs, or DNA extracted from either of those sample types. The rearrangement combines TRBV5-4 with TRBJ2-3; 9 bases in between match TRBD1. The clonotype originates from a young man with active or convalescent COVID-19. Input material: peripheral blood. The CDR3 here reads CASKPDRGRTDTQYF. In nucleotide form, the sequence is TGTGCCAGCAAACCGGACAGGGGAAGAACAGATACGCAGTATTTT.